This T cell receptor beta chain was identified in a study of shared clonotypes between healthy human individuals. Running of the assay took place at deep level. The replicate PCRs on unsorted PBMC were given around 0.3 ug DNA, which is about 30,000 T cell genomes. Produced via immunoSEQ multiplex PCR; TCRdb's table is partial and in-frame only. The sample consists of roughly 500,000 clones, about 82% of them appearing once. Recent vaccinations or acute infections were absent in the healthy HIV-negative adult donors. Genomic DNA for unsorted samples was obtained from tens of millions of PBMCs. CDR3 length: 14 residues. Unmatched junction bases numbered 13, after V lost 10 bases and J lost 6 bases. The germline CDR1 and CDR2 sequences are MGHDK and SYGVNS.

The TCR originated in a woman aged 40 to 50 in good health. Some clones in this sample may be carry-over from other donors' samples. This chain joins TRBV25-1 and TRBJ2-3, with 7 bases that match TRBD2. The sequenced sample was PBMCs. DNA of the CDR3: TGTGCCACCGGACGGGAGGATCGGTCGGATACGCAGTATTTT. Protein sequence: CATGREDRSDTQYF.